This T cell receptor (beta chain) was documented in a study of blood T cell repertoires in COVID-19. In the study overall: Samples representing acute and convalescent COVID-19 were sourced from the United States, Italy and Spain. PBMCs, B-cell-depleted T cells, or T cells provided the cDNA or gDNA that made up the material.

This clone occurred a few times. This CDR3 has 17 residues. Per the germline V gene, CDR1 is MNHEY and CDR2 is SMNVEV (reference sequence). V dropped 4 bases and J dropped 4 bases, with 19 bases sitting between them. Methods used by the authors: The authors estimated nucleated cell counts from reference gene primer amplification. The table came from immunoSEQ multiplex PCR; TCRdb's copy has only in-frame clones and leaves some out. Clone size and V and J calls were adopted from that table, with D and trimming inferred from the DNA. The table includes about 230,000 clones, over 70% detected once. This TCR was recovered from an older man with acute or convalescent COVID-19. The chain couples TRBV27 to TRBJ2-2; D is possibly TRBD1 (6 bases). Input material: peripheral blood. The CDR3 here is CASSSLTGWSGTGELFF. Here the CDR3 DNA reads TGTGCCAGCAGTTCGCTTACAGGGTGGTCGGGCACCGGGGAGCTGTTTTTT.